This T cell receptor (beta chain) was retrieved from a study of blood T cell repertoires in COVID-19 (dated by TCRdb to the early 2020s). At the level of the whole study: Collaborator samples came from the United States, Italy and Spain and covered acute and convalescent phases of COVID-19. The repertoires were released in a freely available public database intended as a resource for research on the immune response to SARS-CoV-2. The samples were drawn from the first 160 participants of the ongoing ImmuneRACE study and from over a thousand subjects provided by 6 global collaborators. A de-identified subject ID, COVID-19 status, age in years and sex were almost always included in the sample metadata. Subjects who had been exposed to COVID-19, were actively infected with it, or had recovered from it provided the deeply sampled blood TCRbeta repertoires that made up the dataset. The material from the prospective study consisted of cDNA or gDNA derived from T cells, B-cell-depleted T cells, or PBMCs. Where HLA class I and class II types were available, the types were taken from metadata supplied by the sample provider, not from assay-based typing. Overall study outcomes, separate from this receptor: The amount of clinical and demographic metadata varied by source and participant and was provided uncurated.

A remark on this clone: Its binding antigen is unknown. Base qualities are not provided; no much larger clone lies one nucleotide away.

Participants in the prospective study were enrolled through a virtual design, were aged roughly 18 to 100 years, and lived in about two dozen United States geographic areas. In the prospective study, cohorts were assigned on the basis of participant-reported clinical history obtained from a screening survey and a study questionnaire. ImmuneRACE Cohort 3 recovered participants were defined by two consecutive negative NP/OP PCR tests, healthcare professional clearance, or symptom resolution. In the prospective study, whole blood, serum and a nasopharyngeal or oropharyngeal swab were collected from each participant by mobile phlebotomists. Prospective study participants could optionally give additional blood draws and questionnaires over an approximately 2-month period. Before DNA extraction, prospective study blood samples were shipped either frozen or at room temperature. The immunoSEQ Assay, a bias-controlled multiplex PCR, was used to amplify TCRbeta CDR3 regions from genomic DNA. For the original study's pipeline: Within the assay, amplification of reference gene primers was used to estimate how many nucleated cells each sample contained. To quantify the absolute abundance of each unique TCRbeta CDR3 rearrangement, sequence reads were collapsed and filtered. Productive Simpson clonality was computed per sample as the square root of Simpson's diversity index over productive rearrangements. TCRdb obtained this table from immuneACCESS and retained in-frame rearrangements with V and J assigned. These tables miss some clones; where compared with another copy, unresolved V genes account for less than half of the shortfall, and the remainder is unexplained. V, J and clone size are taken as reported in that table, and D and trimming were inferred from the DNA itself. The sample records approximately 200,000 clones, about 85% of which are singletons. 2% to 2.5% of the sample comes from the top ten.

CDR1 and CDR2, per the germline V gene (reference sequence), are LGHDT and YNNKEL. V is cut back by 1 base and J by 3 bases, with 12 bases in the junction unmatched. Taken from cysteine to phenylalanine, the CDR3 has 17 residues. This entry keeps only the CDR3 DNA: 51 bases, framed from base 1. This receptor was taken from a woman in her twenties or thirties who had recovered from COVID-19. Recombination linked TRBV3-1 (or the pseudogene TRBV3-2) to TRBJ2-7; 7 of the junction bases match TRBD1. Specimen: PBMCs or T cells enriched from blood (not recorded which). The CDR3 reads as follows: CASSQVPYDRADYEQYF. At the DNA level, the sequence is TGTGCCAGCAGCCAAGTTCCATACGACAGGGCCGACTACGAGCAGTACTTC.